The present entry profiles one T cell receptor beta chain with its context. Its target is not known. Sequence at one end of the junction differs from germline and may be a read error. Other DNA sequences from this sample encode an identical CDR3 as well. The CDR3 loop spans 14 amino acids. CDR1 and CDR2 (germline): SGDLS, YYNGEE. The genomic DNA of each subset was split evenly across several immunoSEQ plates. Only in-frame clones appear in the TCRdb table, and some are missing; sequencing was by immunoSEQ multiplex PCR. The table has about 2.4 million clones, over 85% seen once. This entry comes from a study of shared clonotypes between healthy human individuals. Broader study findings: Estimated clonotype richness was generally higher in naive than memory subsets.

The chain recombines TRBV9 with TRBJ1-5; a weak D match, TRBD1 (6 bases). The source of this sequence is a man between 18 and 35 years old in good health. The sample comprised naive CD4+ T cells sorted from blood. Subset reported: CD45RA+ positively selected. For the CDR3, the DNA is TGTGCCAGCAGTGTAGGACAGAACAATCAGCCCCAGCATTTT. Protein sequence: CASSVGQNNQPQHF.